A selection of T cell receptor beta chains follows, all from one sample in a study of T-cell memory formation after mild COVID-19. TCRdb itself ran the 5' RACE reads through MiXCR, one entry per CDR3 protein. The sample comprises approximately 260,000 distinct CDR3 sequences, roughly 15% of which are singletons, and about a fifth rests with the top ten. The sequenced sample consisted of PBMCs or a T cell subset sorted from them (not recorded which). The receptors come from a man aged 18 to 30 who had mild COVID-19 (a few samples of this study predate the infection). Cell type and time point are not known. The CDR3 runs from the conserved cysteine through the conserved F or W. The order of the fields is V gene, clone size, D gene, J gene, CDR3 protein, CDR3 DNA. D genes are given only for firm matches. A clone size is listed for some rows: how often the clone was seen (once, few, many), or a class if it is expanded.

v_gene: TRBV6-5; abundance: -; d_gene: -; j_gene: TRBJ2-5; CDR3aa: CASSYGRTQYF; CDR3nt: TGTGCCAGCAGTTACGGTCGGACCCAGTACTTC
v_gene: TRBV6-2/TRBV6-3; abundance: -; d_gene: -; j_gene: TRBJ2-3; CDR3aa: CASSYRGDFSGSDTQYF; CDR3nt: TGTGCCAGCAGTTATAGGGGGGATTTCTCGGGTTCCGATACGCAGTATTTT
v_gene: TRBV5-1; abundance: -; d_gene: TRBD1; j_gene: TRBJ2-1; CDR3aa: CASSLAGQGANEQFF; CDR3nt: TGCGCCAGCAGCTTGGCCGGACAGGGGGCCAATGAGCAGTTCTTC
v_gene: TRBV27; abundance: -; d_gene: -; j_gene: TRBJ1-2; CDR3aa: CASSYGPNYGYTF; CDR3nt: TGTGCCAGCAGTTACGGTCCTAACTATGGCTACACCTTC
v_gene: TRBV7-9; abundance: few; d_gene: -; j_gene: TRBJ1-1; CDR3aa: CASSLGVHTEAFF; CDR3nt: TGTGCCAGCAGCCTCGGGGTTCACACTGAAGCTTTCTTT
v_gene: TRBV7-9; abundance: few; d_gene: -; j_gene: TRBJ2-1; CDR3aa: CASSLLGRVNEQFF; CDR3nt: TGTGCCAGCAGCTTATTGGGTCGGGTGAATGAGCAGTTCTTC
v_gene: TRBV6-2/TRBV6-3; abundance: -; d_gene: TRBD1; j_gene: TRBJ2-3; CDR3aa: CASRADRSPSTDTQYF; CDR3nt: TGTGCCAGCAGGGCGGACAGGAGCCCTAGCACAGATACGCAGTATTTT
v_gene: TRBV7-2; abundance: -; d_gene: -; j_gene: TRBJ2-5; CDR3aa: CASSSDRQGPQYF; CDR3nt: TGTGCCAGCAGCTCGGACCGTCAGGGGCCCCAGTACTTC
v_gene: TRBV4-1; abundance: many; d_gene: -; j_gene: TRBJ2-3; CDR3aa: CASSQTGLGQDTQYF; CDR3nt: TGCGCCAGCAGCCAAACAGGGTTGGGTCAAGATACGCAGTATTTT
v_gene: TRBV7-2; abundance: -; d_gene: -; j_gene: TRBJ2-7; CDR3aa: CASSLSAGQYEQYF; CDR3nt: TGTGCCAGCAGCTTAAGCGCCGGACAGTACGAGCAGTACTTC
v_gene: TRBV5-1; abundance: -; d_gene: -; j_gene: TRBJ2-7; CDR3aa: CASSLVAGPAEQYF; CDR3nt: TGCGCCAGCAGCTTGGTCGCGGGTCCGGCCGAGCAGTACTTC
v_gene: TRBV7-6; abundance: -; d_gene: -; j_gene: TRBJ2-1; CDR3aa: CASSLGGRVYEQFF; CDR3nt: TGTGCCAGCAGCTTAGGGGGCAGGGTTTATGAGCAGTTCTTC
v_gene: TRBV20-1; abundance: few; d_gene: -; j_gene: TRBJ2-2; CDR3aa: CSAHRAHMTGELFF; CDR3nt: TGCAGTGCTCACAGGGCACACATGACCGGGGAGCTGTTTTTT
v_gene: TRBV5-1; abundance: few; d_gene: TRBD1; j_gene: TRBJ1-6; CDR3aa: CASSSTGAYNSPLHF; CDR3nt: TGCGCCAGCAGCTCGACAGGGGCCTATAATTCACCCCTCCACTTT
v_gene: TRBV7-3; abundance: few; d_gene: TRBD1; j_gene: TRBJ1-2; CDR3aa: CASSETGGPYGYTF; CDR3nt: TGTGCCAGCAGCGAAACAGGGGGCCCCTATGGCTACACCTTC
v_gene: TRBV10-3; abundance: few; d_gene: -; j_gene: TRBJ2-2; CDR3aa: CAISEPEINTGELFF; CDR3nt: TGTGCCATCAGTGAGCCAGAGATAAACACCGGGGAGCTGTTTTTT
v_gene: TRBV6-1; abundance: -; d_gene: TRBD2; j_gene: TRBJ2-1; CDR3aa: CATRQKRGGIDEQFF; CDR3nt: TGTGCCACCAGACAGAAGCGGGGGGGCATCGATGAGCAGTTCTTC
v_gene: TRBV12-3/TRBV12-4; abundance: -; d_gene: -; j_gene: TRBJ1-5; CDR3aa: CASSLGSVRHQPQHF; CDR3nt: TGTGCCAGCAGTTTAGGCAGTGTGAGGCATCAGCCCCAGCATTTT
v_gene: TRBV4-1; abundance: -; d_gene: -; j_gene: TRBJ1-3; CDR3aa: CASSPRPRGQDSGNTIYF; CDR3nt: TGCGCCAGCAGCCCACGCCCACGGGGTCAGGATTCTGGAAACACCATATATTTT
v_gene: TRBV4-3; abundance: few; d_gene: TRBD1; j_gene: TRBJ2-5; CDR3aa: CASSQVGGQGIARQTQYF; CDR3nt: TGCGCCAGCAGCCAAGTGGGAGGACAGGGGATCGCCAGACAGACCCAGTACTTC
v_gene: TRBV19; abundance: few; d_gene: -; j_gene: TRBJ1-6; CDR3aa: CASSFQFYNSPLHF; CDR3nt: TGTGCCAGTAGTTTCCAGTTCTATAATTCACCCCTCCACTTT
v_gene: TRBV5-1; abundance: -; d_gene: TRBD2; j_gene: TRBJ2-1; CDR3aa: CASSLPSGGNNEQFF; CDR3nt: TGCGCCAGCAGCTTACCTAGCGGGGGTAACAATGAGCAGTTCTTC
v_gene: TRBV6-2/TRBV6-3; abundance: -; d_gene: -; j_gene: TRBJ1-2; CDR3aa: CASSYGANPNYGYTF; CDR3nt: TGTGCCAGCAGTTACGGAGCAAACCCCAACTATGGCTACACCTTC
v_gene: TRBV12-3/TRBV12-4; abundance: -; d_gene: TRBD1; j_gene: TRBJ2-5; CDR3aa: CASMGQLGETQYF; CDR3nt: TGTGCCAGCATGGGACAGCTCGGGGAGACCCAGTACTTC
v_gene: TRBV2; abundance: few; d_gene: -; j_gene: TRBJ2-3; CDR3aa: CASTRGVSTDTQYF; CDR3nt: TGTGCCAGCACCCGGGGCGTAAGCACAGATACGCAGTATTTT
v_gene: TRBV12-3/TRBV12-4; abundance: -; d_gene: TRBD1; j_gene: TRBJ2-3; CDR3aa: CASSLRTGFTNTQYF; CDR3nt: TGTGCCAGCAGCCTTAGGACAGGCTTCACGAATACGCAGTATTTT
v_gene: TRBV4-1; abundance: many; d_gene: -; j_gene: TRBJ2-5; CDR3aa: CASSIAVQETQYF; CDR3nt: TGCGCCAGCAGCATAGCGGTACAAGAGACCCAGTACTTC
v_gene: TRBV6-5; abundance: few; d_gene: TRBD1; j_gene: TRBJ1-1; CDR3aa: CASSYWVDRGTEAFF; CDR3nt: TGTGCCAGCAGTTACTGGGTTGACAGGGGCACTGAAGCTTTCTTT
v_gene: TRBV7-9; abundance: few; d_gene: -; j_gene: TRBJ2-3; CDR3aa: CASRHGANTQYF; CDR3nt: TGTGCCAGCAGACATGGAGCCAATACGCAGTATTTT
v_gene: TRBV7-2; abundance: many; d_gene: -; j_gene: TRBJ2-5; CDR3aa: CASSLAGMETQYF; CDR3nt: TGTGCCAGCAGCTTAGCGGGTATGGAGACCCAGTACTTC
v_gene: TRBV20-1; abundance: many; d_gene: -; j_gene: TRBJ1-2; CDR3aa: CSARTPNYGYTF; CDR3nt: TGCAGTGCTAGGACACCTAACTATGGCTACACCTTC
v_gene: TRBV4-3; abundance: -; d_gene: -; j_gene: TRBJ1-1; CDR3aa: CASSQLGGKREAFF; CDR3nt: TGCGCCAGCAGCCAGCTAGGGGGAAAGAGGGAAGCTTTCTTT
v_gene: TRBV2; abundance: -; d_gene: -; j_gene: TRBJ2-6; CDR3aa: CASSEVAGANVLTF; CDR3nt: TGTGCCAGCAGTGAAGTCGCTGGGGCCAACGTCCTGACTTTC
v_gene: TRBV19; abundance: -; d_gene: -; j_gene: TRBJ2-7; CDR3aa: CASSMRGRTTYEQYF; CDR3nt: TGTGCCAGTAGTATGAGAGGGCGTACCACCTACGAGCAGTACTTC
v_gene: TRBV18; abundance: -; d_gene: -; j_gene: TRBJ2-1; CDR3aa: CASSPQQGNEQFF; CDR3nt: TGTGCCAGCTCACCACAACAGGGCAATGAGCAGTTCTTC
v_gene: TRBV29-1; abundance: few; d_gene: -; j_gene: TRBJ1-2; CDR3aa: CSVSGPNYGYTF; CDR3nt: TGCAGCGTTTCAGGTCCTAACTATGGCTACACCTTC
v_gene: TRBV7-2; abundance: few; d_gene: TRBD2; j_gene: TRBJ2-3; CDR3aa: CASSLTSGGGVTDTQYF; CDR3nt: TGTGCCAGCAGCTTAACTAGCGGGGGGGGGGTCACAGATACGCAGTATTTT
v_gene: TRBV7-2; abundance: -; d_gene: -; j_gene: TRBJ1-1; CDR3aa: CASSFPGHYTEAFF; CDR3nt: TGTGCCAGCAGCTTTCCAGGACACTACACTGAAGCTTTCTTT
v_gene: TRBV5-4; abundance: -; d_gene: -; j_gene: TRBJ1-2; CDR3aa: CASSLGRESNYGYTF; CDR3nt: TGTGCCAGCAGCTTGGGGCGGGAATCTAACTATGGCTACACCTTC
v_gene: TRBV7-6; abundance: -; d_gene: TRBD1; j_gene: TRBJ1-1; CDR3aa: CASSAGQGATTEAFF; CDR3nt: TGTGCCAGCAGCGCAGGACAGGGGGCAACAACTGAAGCTTTCTTT
v_gene: TRBV10-3; abundance: many; d_gene: -; j_gene: TRBJ2-5; CDR3aa: CAISESGHHLETQYF; CDR3nt: TGTGCCATCAGTGAGTCGGGGCACCACTTAGAGACCCAGTACTTC
v_gene: TRBV5-4; abundance: -; d_gene: -; j_gene: TRBJ1-2; CDR3aa: CASSSDMPGYTF; CDR3nt: TGTGCCAGCAGCAGCGATATGCCCGGCTACACCTTC
v_gene: TRBV29-1; abundance: few; d_gene: -; j_gene: TRBJ2-3; CDR3aa: CSVEEGSSDTQYF; CDR3nt: TGCAGCGTTGAAGAAGGAAGTTCAGATACGCAGTATTTT
v_gene: TRBV27; abundance: -; d_gene: TRBD1; j_gene: TRBJ1-6; CDR3aa: CASSIRGQVGSPLHF; CDR3nt: TGTGCCAGCAGTATTAGGGGACAGGTTGGGTCACCCCTCCACTTT
v_gene: TRBV6-2/TRBV6-3; abundance: -; d_gene: TRBD2; j_gene: TRBJ2-1; CDR3aa: CASNRGGLRGNEQFF; CDR3nt: TGTGCCAGCAATCGGGGGGGCCTTCGAGGCAATGAGCAGTTCTTC
v_gene: TRBV7-2; abundance: few; d_gene: -; j_gene: TRBJ2-6; CDR3aa: CASSPRASGANVLTF; CDR3nt: TGTGCCAGCAGCCCCAGGGCTTCTGGGGCCAACGTCCTGACTTTC
v_gene: TRBV7-2; abundance: -; d_gene: -; j_gene: TRBJ2-3; CDR3aa: CASSFGTSRVDTQYF; CDR3nt: TGTGCCAGCAGCTTCGGGACAAGTAGGGTAGATACGCAGTATTTT
v_gene: TRBV11-2; abundance: -; d_gene: -; j_gene: TRBJ2-2; CDR3aa: CASSLGPSPAGELFF; CDR3nt: TGTGCCAGCAGCTTAGGGCCATCGCCCGCCGGGGAGCTGTTTTTT
v_gene: TRBV7-8; abundance: once; d_gene: -; j_gene: TRBJ2-1; CDR3aa: CASNTITGGTSYNEQFF; CDR3nt: TGTGCCAGCAACACCATCACTGGGGGGACCTCCTACAATGAGCAGTTCTTC
v_gene: TRBV4-3; abundance: -; d_gene: -; j_gene: TRBJ2-5; CDR3aa: CASSQDVSQETQYF; CDR3nt: TGCGCCAGCAGCCAAGATGTCAGCCAAGAGACCCAGTACTTC
v_gene: TRBV6-2/TRBV6-3; abundance: few; d_gene: -; j_gene: TRBJ1-6; CDR3aa: CASSSWVYNSPLHF; CDR3nt: TGTGCCAGCAGTTCGTGGGTCTATAATTCACCCCTCCACTTT
v_gene: TRBV6-2/TRBV6-3; abundance: -; d_gene: -; j_gene: TRBJ1-5; CDR3aa: CASSYISGNSQPQHF; CDR3nt: TGTGCCAGCAGTTACATATCCGGGAACAGCCAGCCCCAGCATTTT
v_gene: TRBV7-2; abundance: -; d_gene: TRBD2; j_gene: TRBJ2-3; CDR3aa: CASTLIAGGRGDTQYF; CDR3nt: TGTGCCAGCACCCTCATCGCGGGGGGGCGGGGAGATACGCAGTATTTT
v_gene: TRBV28; abundance: -; d_gene: -; j_gene: TRBJ1-2; CDR3aa: CASSPSVGGWGYTF; CDR3nt: TGTGCCAGCAGTCCATCGGTGGGTGGTTGGGGCTACACCTTC
v_gene: TRBV5-1; abundance: -; d_gene: -; j_gene: TRBJ2-5; CDR3aa: CASSLVDTEETQYF; CDR3nt: TGCGCCAGCAGCTTGGTCGATACCGAAGAGACCCAGTACTTC